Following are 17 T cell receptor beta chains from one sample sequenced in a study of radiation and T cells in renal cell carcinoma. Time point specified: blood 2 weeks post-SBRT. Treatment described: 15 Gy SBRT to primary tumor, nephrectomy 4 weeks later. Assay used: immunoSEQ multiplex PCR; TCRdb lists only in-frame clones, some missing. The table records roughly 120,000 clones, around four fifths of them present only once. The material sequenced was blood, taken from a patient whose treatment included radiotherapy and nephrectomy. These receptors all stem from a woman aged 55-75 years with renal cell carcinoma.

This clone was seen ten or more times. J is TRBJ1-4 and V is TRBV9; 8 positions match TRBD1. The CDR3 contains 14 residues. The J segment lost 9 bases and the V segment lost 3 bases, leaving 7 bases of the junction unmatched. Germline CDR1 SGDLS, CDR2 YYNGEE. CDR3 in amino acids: CASSAGTGRKKLFF. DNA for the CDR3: TGTGCCAGCAGCGCCGGGACAGGACGTAAAAAACTGTTTTTT. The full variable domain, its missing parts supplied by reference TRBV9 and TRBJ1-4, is DSGVTQTPKHLITATGQRVTLRCSPRSGDLSVYWYQQSLDQGLQFLIQYYNGEERAKGNILERFSAQQFPDLHSELNLSSLELGDSALYFCASSAGTGRKKLFFGSGTQLSVL.

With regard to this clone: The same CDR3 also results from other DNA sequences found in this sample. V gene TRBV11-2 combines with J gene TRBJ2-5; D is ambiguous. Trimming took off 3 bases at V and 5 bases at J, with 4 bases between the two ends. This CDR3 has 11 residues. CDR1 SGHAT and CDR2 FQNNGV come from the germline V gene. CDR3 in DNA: TGTGCCAGCAGCTTGTCTGAGACCCAGTACTTC. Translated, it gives CASSLSETQYF.

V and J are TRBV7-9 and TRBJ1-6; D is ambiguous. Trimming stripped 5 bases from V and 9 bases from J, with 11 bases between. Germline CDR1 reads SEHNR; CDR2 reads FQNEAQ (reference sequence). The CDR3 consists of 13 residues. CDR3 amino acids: CASSPGDRSPLHF. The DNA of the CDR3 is TGTGCCAGCAGCCCTGGGGATCGTTCACCCCTCCACTTT.

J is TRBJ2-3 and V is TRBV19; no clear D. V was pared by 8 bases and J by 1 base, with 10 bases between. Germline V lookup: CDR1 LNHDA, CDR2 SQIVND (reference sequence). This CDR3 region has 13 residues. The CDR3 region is CASCKPGTDTQYF. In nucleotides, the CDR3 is TGTGCCAGTTGTAAGCCAGGCACAGATACGCAGTATTTT.

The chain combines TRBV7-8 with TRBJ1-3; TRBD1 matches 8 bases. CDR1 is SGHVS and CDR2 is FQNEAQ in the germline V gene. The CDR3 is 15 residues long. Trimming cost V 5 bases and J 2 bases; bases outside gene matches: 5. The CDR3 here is CASSPLQGAGNTIYF. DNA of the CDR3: TGTGCCAGCAGCCCCCTACAGGGGGCTGGAAACACCATATATTTT.

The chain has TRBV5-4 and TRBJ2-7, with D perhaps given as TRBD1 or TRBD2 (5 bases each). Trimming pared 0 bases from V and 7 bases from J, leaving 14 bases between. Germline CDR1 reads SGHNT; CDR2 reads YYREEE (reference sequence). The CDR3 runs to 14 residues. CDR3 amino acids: CASSLAGTDREQYF. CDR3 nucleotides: TGTGCCAGCAGCTTGGCAGGGACCGACAGAGAGCAGTACTTC.

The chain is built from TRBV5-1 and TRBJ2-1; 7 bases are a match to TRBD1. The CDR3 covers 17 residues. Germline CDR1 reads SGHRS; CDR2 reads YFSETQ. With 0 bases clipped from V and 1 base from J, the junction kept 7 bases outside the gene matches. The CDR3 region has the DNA TGCGCCAGCAGCTTGGCCAGCCCCAGGGGGTCCTACAATGAGCAGTTCTTC. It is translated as CASSLASPRGSYNEQFF.

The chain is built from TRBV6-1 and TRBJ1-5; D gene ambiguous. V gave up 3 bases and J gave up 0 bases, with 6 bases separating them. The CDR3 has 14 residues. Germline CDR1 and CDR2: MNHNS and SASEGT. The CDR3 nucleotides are TGTGCCAGCAGTGAGCTATTTAGCAATCAGCCCCAGCATTTT. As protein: CASSELFSNQPQHF.

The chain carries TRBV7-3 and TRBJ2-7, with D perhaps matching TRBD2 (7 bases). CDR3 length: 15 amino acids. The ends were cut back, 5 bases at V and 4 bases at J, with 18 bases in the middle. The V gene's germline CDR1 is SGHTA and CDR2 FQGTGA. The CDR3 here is CASSQYRGAGYEQYF. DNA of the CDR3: TGTGCCAGCAGCCAATACCGGGGGGCTGGGTACGAGCAGTACTTC.

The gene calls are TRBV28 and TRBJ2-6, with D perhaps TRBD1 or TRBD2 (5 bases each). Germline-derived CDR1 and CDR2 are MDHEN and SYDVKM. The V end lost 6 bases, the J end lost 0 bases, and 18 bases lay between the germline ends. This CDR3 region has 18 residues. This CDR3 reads CASSYPGTRSSGANVLTF. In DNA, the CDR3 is TGTGCCAGCAGCTATCCCGGGACGCGGAGCTCTGGGGCCAACGTCCTGACTTTC.

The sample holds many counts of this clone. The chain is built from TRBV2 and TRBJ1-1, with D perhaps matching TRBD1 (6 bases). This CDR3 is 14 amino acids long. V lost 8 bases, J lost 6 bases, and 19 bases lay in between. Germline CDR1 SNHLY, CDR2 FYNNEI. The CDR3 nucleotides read TGTGCCAGCTCCGGCAGGGGCGGGTCGGCTGAAGCTTTCTTT. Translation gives CASSGRGGSAEAFF.

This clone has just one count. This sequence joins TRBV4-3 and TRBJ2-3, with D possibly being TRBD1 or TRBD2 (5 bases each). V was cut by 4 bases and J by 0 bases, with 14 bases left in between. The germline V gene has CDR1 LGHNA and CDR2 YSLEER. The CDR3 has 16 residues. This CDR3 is CASSLTRGASTDTQYF. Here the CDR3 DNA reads TGCGCCAGCAGCCTAACCCGGGGCGCAAGCACAGATACGCAGTATTTT.

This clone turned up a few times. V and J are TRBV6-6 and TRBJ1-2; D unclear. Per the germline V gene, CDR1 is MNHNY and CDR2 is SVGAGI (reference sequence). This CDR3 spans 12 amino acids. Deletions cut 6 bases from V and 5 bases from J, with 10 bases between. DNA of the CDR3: TGTGCCAGCAGCCCCCGGGCGTATGGCTACACCTTC. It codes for CASSPRAYGYTF.

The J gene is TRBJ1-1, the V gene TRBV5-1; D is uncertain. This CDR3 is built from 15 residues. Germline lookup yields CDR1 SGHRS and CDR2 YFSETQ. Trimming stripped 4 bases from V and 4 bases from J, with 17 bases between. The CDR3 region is CASSPMASSATEAFF. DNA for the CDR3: TGCGCCAGCAGCCCCATGGCCTCATCTGCCACTGAAGCTTTCTTT. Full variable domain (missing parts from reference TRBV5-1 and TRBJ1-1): KAGVTQTPRYLIKTRGQQVTLSCSPISGHRSVSWYQQTPGQGLQFLFEYFSETQRNKGNFPGRFSGRQFSNSRSEMNVSTLELGDSALYLCASSPMASSATEAFFGQGTRLTVV.

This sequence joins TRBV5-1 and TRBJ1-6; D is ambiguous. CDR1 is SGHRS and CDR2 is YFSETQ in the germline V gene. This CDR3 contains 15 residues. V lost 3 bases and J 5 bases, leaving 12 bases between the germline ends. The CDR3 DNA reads TGCGCCAGCAGCTGGGGTGAGAGGGATAATTCACCCCTCCACTTT. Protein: CASSWGERDNSPLHF.

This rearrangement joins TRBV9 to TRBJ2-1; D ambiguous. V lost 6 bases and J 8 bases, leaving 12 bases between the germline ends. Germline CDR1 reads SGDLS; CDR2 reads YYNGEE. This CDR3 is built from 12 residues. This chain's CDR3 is CASTSHRDEQFF. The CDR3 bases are TGTGCCAGCACCTCCCACCGCGATGAGCAGTTCTTC.

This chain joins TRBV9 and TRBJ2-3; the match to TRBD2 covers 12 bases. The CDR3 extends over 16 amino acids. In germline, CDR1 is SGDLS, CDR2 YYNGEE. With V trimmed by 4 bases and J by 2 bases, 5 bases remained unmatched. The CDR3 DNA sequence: TGTGCCAGCAGCCCCCGGACTAGCGGGAACACAGATACGCAGTATTTT. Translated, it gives CASSPRTSGNTDTQYF.